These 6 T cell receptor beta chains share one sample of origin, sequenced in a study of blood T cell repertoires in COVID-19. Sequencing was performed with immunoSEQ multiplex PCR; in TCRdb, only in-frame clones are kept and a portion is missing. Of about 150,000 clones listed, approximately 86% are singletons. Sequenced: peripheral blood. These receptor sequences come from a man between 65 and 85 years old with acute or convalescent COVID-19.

The CDR3, as DNA: TGTGCCAGCAGAGGGGGACAGGTGTATGGCTACACCTTC. It specifies CASRGGQVYGYTF. The chain combines TRBV6-6 with TRBJ1-2, with 8 bases that match TRBD1. V trimming: 6 bases; J trimming: 5 bases; junction bases outside the gene matches: 5. This CDR3 contains 13 residues. Germline CDR1 is MNHNY and CDR2 is SVGAGI (reference sequence).

The CDR3 reads CASSRAGQGASFGYTF. CDR3 sequence (DNA): TGTGCCAGCAGCAGGGCCGGACAGGGGGCCTCGTTTGGCTACACCTTC. The chain recombines TRBV5-4 with TRBJ1-2; 11 bases agree with TRBD1. V shed 4 bases and J 7 bases; nucleotides not matched to a gene: 12. The CDR3 spans 16 residues. In germline, CDR1 is SGHNT, CDR2 YYREEE (reference sequence).

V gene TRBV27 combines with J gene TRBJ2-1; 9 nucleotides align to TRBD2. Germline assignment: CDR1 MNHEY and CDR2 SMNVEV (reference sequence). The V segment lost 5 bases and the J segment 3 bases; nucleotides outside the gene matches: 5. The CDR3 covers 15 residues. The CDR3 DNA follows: TGTGCCAGCAGTCCGGAGCGGGAGGTCTACAATGAGCAGTTCTTC. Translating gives CASSPEREVYNEQFF.

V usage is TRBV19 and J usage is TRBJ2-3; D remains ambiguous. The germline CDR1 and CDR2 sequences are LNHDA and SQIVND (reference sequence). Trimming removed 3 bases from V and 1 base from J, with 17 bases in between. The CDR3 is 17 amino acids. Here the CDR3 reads CASSMAKGPSGTDTQYF. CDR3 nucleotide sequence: TGTGCCAGTAGTATGGCCAAAGGTCCTAGTGGCACAGATACGCAGTATTTT.

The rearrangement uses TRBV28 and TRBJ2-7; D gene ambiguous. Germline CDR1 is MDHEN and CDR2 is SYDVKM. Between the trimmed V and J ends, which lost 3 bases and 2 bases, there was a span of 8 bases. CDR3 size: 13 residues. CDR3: CASSLLSPYEQYF. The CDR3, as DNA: TGTGCCAGCAGTTTGCTGAGCCCCTACGAGCAGTACTTC.

CDR3: CASSYNRGADTQYF. CDR3 sequence (DNA): TGTGCCAGCAGTTACAACAGGGGGGCCGATACGCAGTATTTT. This sequence joins TRBV6-5 and TRBJ2-3, with TRBD1 matching over 8 bases. The V gene's germline CDR1 is MNHEY and CDR2 SVGAGI. The CDR3 extends over 14 amino acids. V lost 2 bases to trimming and J lost 6 bases; unmatched junction nucleotides: 4.